The entry below gives a single T cell receptor (beta chain) sequence along with its context. The target antigen is unknown. V lost 5 bases and J lost 9; bases outside the gene matches: 6. The CDR3 extends over 14 amino acids. Per germline, CDR1 MNHEY and CDR2 SVGEGT. TCRdb keeps only in-frame clones here, not all; method: immunoSEQ multiplex PCR. In the table there are around 40,000 clones, around 63% of which are singletons. The entry originates in a study of vaccination effects on CD4 cells after COVID-19. For the study at large: Expansion with viral peptide pools was applied to antigen-specific CD4+ T cells by the ViraFEST assay prior to sequencing. Wells each received under 2.5 million PBMC, cultured with 9 to 10 IU/ml IL-2 and about 10 ug/ml peptides.

Broader study findings: Vaccine-induced clones in healthy vaccinees cross-reacted with common cold coronaviruses in only 1 of 255 cases.

Isolating CD4+ T cells followed approximately nine days of culture. IL-2 medium was substituted for half the medium on days 3 and 7. The source is a human donor who received a COVID-19 vaccine. The chain employs TRBV6-2 or TRBV6-3 and TRBJ2-7, with 14 positions matching TRBD2. Sequences were derived from CD4+ T cells from PBMCs cultured without peptide, sampled before COVID-19 vaccination. CDR3 protein: CASSTGTSGRMQYF. In DNA form, the CDR3 reads TGTGCCAGCAGTACCGGGACTAGCGGGAGAATGCAGTACTTC.